The entry that follows covers one T cell receptor beta chain sequence. Antigen: not known. The data originate from a study of cytomegalovirus exposure and HLA in healthy donors. Across the study: An analysis done earlier identified more than 90 million unique TCR beta sequences from around 180 million T cells. Study observations and caveats: Reports indicate that TCR beta sequences accurately predicted the HLA-A and HLA-B alleles of most subjects.

The V gene end was trimmed by 7 bases and the J gene end by 2 bases; junction bases not matched to a gene: 7. This CDR3 region has 14 residues. Germline assignment: CDR1 SGDLS and CDR2 YYNGEE. Vbeta (60) and Jbeta (13) primers were used in the PCR. Original data processing: Among the unique TCR beta chains that a later analysis counted, 70 million to 85 million in all, 9.5 million to 12 million were shared. TCRdb's table, derived via immunoSEQ multiplex PCR, lists solely in-frame clones and lacks some. V and J calls plus clone size are reproduced from that table; the DNA served to infer D and trimming. Recorded for this sample: about 130,000 clones.

The sequencing sample was made of PBMCs. The chain links TRBV9 to TRBJ2-7; 9 bases agree with TRBD1. The sequence derives from a woman aged 55-70 years in good health and CMV-seronegative. CDR3 amino acids: CASSQGTGTYEQYF. The DNA of the CDR3 is TGTGCCAGCTCCCAGGGGACAGGGACCTACGAGCAGTACTTC.